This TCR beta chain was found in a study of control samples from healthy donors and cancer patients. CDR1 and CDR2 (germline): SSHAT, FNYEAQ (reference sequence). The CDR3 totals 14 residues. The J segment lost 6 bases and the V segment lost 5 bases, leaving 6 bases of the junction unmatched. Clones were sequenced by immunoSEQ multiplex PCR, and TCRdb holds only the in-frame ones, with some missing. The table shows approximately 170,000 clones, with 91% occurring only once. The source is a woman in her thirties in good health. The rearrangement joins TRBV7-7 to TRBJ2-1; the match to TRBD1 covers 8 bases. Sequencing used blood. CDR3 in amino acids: CASSPRTGLNEQFF. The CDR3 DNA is TGTGCCAGCAGCCCGCGGACAGGGCTCAATGAGCAGTTCTTC.